This T cell receptor beta chain is drawn from a study of cytomegalovirus exposure and HLA in healthy donors. Turning to the study itself: Drawn from HLA-typed donors, tens of millions of unique TCRs were held in an early data release. Whole-study findings and limits: Presence/absence analyses assumed roughly uniform sequencing depth across donors.

The CDR3 is made up of 13 amino acids. CDR1 and CDR2 (germline): SGHTA, FQGTGA. With 5 bases clipped from V and 4 bases from J, the junction kept 2 bases outside the gene matches. Both 60 Vbeta primers and 13 Jbeta primers went into the PCR. Sequencing was performed with immunoSEQ multiplex PCR; in TCRdb, only in-frame clones are kept and a portion is missing. This table has about 88,000 clones, roughly 69% appearing once. A note on this clone: Its target is not known.

V usage is TRBV7-3 and J usage is TRBJ1-2; TRBD1 matches 9 bases. This clonotype was obtained from a middle-aged man in good health and CMV-seronegative. Input material: PBMCs. CDR3 coding DNA: TGTGCCAGCAGCGTGGGACAGGGCTATGGCTACACCTTC. Translation gives CASSVGQGYGYTF.